These T cell receptor beta chains were read from a single sample in a study of cytomegalovirus exposure and HLA in healthy donors. Sequencing was performed with immunoSEQ multiplex PCR; in TCRdb, only in-frame clones are kept and a portion is missing. This sample yields roughly 180,000 clones, of which about 85% are seen a single time; under 5% belongs to the top ten. Sequencing was performed on PBMCs. The receptors here all came from a woman aged 45 to 65 in good health and CMV-seropositive. The CDR3 runs from the conserved cysteine through the conserved F or W. The order of the fields is V gene, D gene, J gene, clone size, CDR3 protein, CDR3 DNA. A D gene is named only where the DNA matches it firmly. Some rows have no size entry. The others give once, few or many, or a class for an expanded clone.

TRBV19	TRBD2	TRBJ2-3	-	CASTPGGRPTQYF	TGTGCCAGTACGCCGGGGGGGCGACCTACGCAGTATTTT
TRBV7-2	TRBD1	TRBJ1-2	-	CASSLGSGGIYGYTF	TGTGCCAGCAGCTTAGGTTCAGGGGGCATATATGGCTACACCTTC
TRBV30	-	TRBJ2-7	-	CAWSVQPRSEQYF	TGTGCCTGGAGCGTCCAACCCAGGTCCGAGCAGTACTTC
TRBV5-1	-	TRBJ2-7	-	CASSSGAYEQYF	TGCGCCAGCAGCTCCGGGGCCTACGAGCAGTACTTC
TRBV28	-	TRBJ2-7	once	CASSLWGGSTSYEQYF	TGTGCCAGCAGTTTATGGGGCGGGTCGACCTCCTACGAGCAGTACTTC
TRBV11-2	-	TRBJ1-5	-	CASSLSAGQEVNQPQHF	TGTGCCAGCAGCTTAAGCGCCGGCCAGGAGGTTAATCAGCCCCAGCATTTT
TRBV4-3	TRBD2	TRBJ2-7	once	CASSQDAAGGAYEQYF	TGCGCCAGCAGCCAAGATGCCGCGGGAGGGGCCTACGAGCAGTACTTC
TRBV7-7	-	TRBJ2-5	-	CASSLDGETQYF	TGTGCTAGCAGCTTAGACGGAGAGACCCAGTACTTC
TRBV14	-	TRBJ1-2	-	CASSQVRGYGYTF	TGTGCCAGCAGCCAAGTCAGGGGCTATGGCTACACCTTC
TRBV6-5	-	TRBJ2-7	-	CASTQRGQKYEQYF	TGTGCCAGCACCCAACGGGGACAAAAATACGAGCAGTACTTC
TRBV7-3	-	TRBJ2-1	-	CASSALGGVNEQFF	TGTGCCAGCAGCGCGCTAGGGGGGGTGAATGAGCAGTTCTTC
TRBV19	TRBD1	TRBJ2-1	once	CASGGTGFYNEQFF	TGTGCCAGTGGCGGGACAGGGTTCTACAATGAGCAGTTCTTC
TRBV20-1	-	TRBJ2-7	-	CSAPNYEQYF	TGCAGTGCTCCAAACTACGAGCAGTACTTC
TRBV5-1	TRBD2	TRBJ2-5	-	CASSSGTSGSGETQYF	TGCGCCAGCAGCTCCGGGACTAGCGGGAGCGGAGAGACCCAGTACTTC
TRBV18	TRBD1	TRBJ1-2	-	CASSYGTEYGYTF	TGTGCCAGCTCATACGGGACAGAATATGGCTACACCTTC
TRBV28	TRBD2	TRBJ2-7	-	CASSSLSGAYEQYF	TGTGCCAGCAGTTCCCTTAGCGGGGCGTACGAGCAGTACTTC